This T cell receptor (beta chain) was observed in a study of blood T cell repertoires in COVID-19. Study-level background: The samples span acute and convalescent COVID-19 from the United States, Italy and Spain.

Produced via immunoSEQ multiplex PCR; TCRdb's table is partial and in-frame only. The sample lists 490,000 or so clones, around 89% occurring once. V shed 0 bases, J shed 5 bases, and the junction held 5 bases outside the gene matches. Per germline, CDR1 SGHTA and CDR2 FQGNSA. This CDR3 region has 16 residues. The TCR comes from a woman aged 40 to 55 who had recovered from COVID-19. Material for sequencing was PBMCs or T cells enriched from blood (not recorded which). The genes are TRBV7-2 and TRBJ1-1, with TRBD1 matching over 11 bases. This chain's CDR3 is CASSLAGTGGGTEAFF. The DNA of the CDR3 is TGTGCCAGCAGCTTAGCCGGGACAGGGGGAGGGACTGAAGCTTTCTTT.